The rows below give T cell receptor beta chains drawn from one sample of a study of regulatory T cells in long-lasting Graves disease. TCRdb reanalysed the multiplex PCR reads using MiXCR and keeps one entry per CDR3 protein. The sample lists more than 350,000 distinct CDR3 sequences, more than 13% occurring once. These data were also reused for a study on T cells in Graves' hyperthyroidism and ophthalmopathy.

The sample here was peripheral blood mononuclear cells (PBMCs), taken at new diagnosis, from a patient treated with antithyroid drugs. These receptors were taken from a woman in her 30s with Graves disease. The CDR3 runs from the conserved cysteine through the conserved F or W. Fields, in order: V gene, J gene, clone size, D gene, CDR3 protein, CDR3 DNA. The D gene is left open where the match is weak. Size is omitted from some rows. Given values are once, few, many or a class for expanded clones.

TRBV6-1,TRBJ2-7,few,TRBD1,CASRTGGRNEQYF,TGTGCCAGCCGGACAGGGGGTAGGAACGAGCAGTACTTC
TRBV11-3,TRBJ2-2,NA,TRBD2,CASSPIGLAGDTGELFF,TGTGCCAGCAGCCCCATCGGACTAGCGGGAGACACCGGGGAGCTGTTTTTT
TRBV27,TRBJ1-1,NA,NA,CASSPQVAGTEAFF,TGTGCCAGCAGTCCACAGGTAGCCGGGACTGAAGCTTTCTTT
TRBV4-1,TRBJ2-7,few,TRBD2,CASSRTGTSAYEQYF,TGCGCCAGCAGCCGGACGGGGACTAGCGCCTACGAGCAGTACTTC
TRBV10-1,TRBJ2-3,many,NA,CASSESAGLTDTQYF,TGCGCCAGCAGTGAGTCGGCGGGTCTCACAGATACGCAGTATTTT
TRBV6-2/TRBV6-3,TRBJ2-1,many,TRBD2,CASSYEASGSRNEQFF,TGTGCCAGCAGTTACGAGGCTAGCGGGAGCCGAAATGAGCAGTTCTTC
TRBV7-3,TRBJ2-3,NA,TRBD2,CASSLIGSGAGTDTQYF,TGTGCCAGCAGCTTAATTGGTAGCGGGGCCGGCACAGATACGCAGTATTTT
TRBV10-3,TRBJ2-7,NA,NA,CAISDPDATSYEQYF,TGTGCCATCAGTGATCCAGATGCGACGTCCTACGAGCAGTACTTC
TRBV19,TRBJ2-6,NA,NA,CASSTRGSGANVLTF,TGTGCCAGTAGTACCAGGGGATCTGGGGCCAACGTCCTGACTTTC
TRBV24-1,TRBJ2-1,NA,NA,CATSEDSSNEQFF,TGTGCCACCAGTGAAGATTCTAGCAATGAGCAGTTCTTC
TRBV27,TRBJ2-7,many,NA,CASSQALSSYEQYF,TGTGCCAGCAGTCAAGCGTTAAGCTCCTACGAGCAGTACTTC
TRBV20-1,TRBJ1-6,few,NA,CSVSRGSAYNSPLHF,TGCAGTGTCTCTAGGGGGTCAGCCTATAATTCACCCCTCCACTTT
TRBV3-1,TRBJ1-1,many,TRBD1,CASSQRGQMNTEAFF,TGTGCCAGCAGCCAACGGGGACAGATGAACACTGAAGCTTTCTTT
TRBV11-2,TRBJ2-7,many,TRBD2,CASSIPGLDYEQYF,TGTGCCAGCAGTATACCGGGACTAGACTACGAGCAGTACTTC
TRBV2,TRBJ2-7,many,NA,CASSERQFYEQYF,TGTGCCAGCAGTGAACGACAGTTCTACGAGCAGTACTTC